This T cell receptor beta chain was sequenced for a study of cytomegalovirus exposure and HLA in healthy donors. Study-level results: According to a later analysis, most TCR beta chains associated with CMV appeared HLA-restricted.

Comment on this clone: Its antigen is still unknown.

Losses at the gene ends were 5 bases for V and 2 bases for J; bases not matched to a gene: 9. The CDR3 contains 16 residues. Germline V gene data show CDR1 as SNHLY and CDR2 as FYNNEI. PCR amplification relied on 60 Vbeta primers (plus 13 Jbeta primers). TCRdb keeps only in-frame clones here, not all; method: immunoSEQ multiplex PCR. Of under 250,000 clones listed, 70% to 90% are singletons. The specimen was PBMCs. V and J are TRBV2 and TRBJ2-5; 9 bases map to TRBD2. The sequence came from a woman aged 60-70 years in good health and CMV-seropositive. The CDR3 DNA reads TGTGCCAGCAGTTCCCCCCGGACTAGCGATCAAGAGACCCAGTACTTC. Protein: CASSSPRTSDQETQYF.